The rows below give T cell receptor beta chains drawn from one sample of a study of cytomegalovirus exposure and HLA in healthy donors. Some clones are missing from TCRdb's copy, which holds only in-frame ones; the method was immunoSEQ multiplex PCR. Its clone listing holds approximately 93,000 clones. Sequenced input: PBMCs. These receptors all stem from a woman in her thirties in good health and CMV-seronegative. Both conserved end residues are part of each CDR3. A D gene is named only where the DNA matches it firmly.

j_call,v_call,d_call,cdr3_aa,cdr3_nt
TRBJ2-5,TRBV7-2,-,CASSLVFVGQAPWETQYF,TGTGCCAGCAGCTTAGTCTTTGTGGGCCAGGCCCCCTGGGAGACCCAGTACTTC
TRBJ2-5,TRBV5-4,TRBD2,CASRSGSGVQETQYF,TGTGCCAGCAGGTCGGGTAGCGGGGTTCAAGAGACCCAGTACTTC
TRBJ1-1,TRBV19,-,CALSTGTEAFF,TGTGCCCTCTCGACGGGAACTGAAGCTTTCTTT
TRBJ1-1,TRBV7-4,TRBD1,CASSEQGGNTEAFF,TGTGCCAGCAGCGAGCAGGGGGGGAACACTGAAGCTTTCTTT
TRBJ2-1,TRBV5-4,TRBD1,CASSRGGEGAEQFF,TGTGCCAGCAGCCGTGGAGGTGAGGGGGCAGAGCAGTTCTTC
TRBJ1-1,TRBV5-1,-,CASSWAPGTQNTEAFF,TGCGCCAGCAGCTGGGCCCCCGGGACACAGAACACTGAAGCTTTCTTT
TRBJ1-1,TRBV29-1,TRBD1,CSGAGQGMNTEAFF,TGCAGCGGCGCGGGACAGGGAATGAACACTGAAGCTTTCTTT
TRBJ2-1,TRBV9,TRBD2,CASSPSGRADNEQFF,TGTGCCAGCAGCCCTAGCGGGAGGGCCGACAATGAGCAGTTCTTC
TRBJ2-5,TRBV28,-,CASSSNGETQYF,TGTGCCAGCAGTTCTAACGGGGAGACCCAGTACTTC
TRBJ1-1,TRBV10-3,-,CAIRQGSTEAFF,TGTGCCATCCGTCAGGGCTCCACTGAAGCTTTCTTT
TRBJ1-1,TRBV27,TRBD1,CASGFGPGTGYMNTEAFF,TGTGCCAGCGGATTCGGACCCGGGACAGGGTACATGAACACTGAAGCTTTCTTT
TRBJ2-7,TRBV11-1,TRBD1,CASSQDRGDYEQYF,TGTGCCAGCAGTCAAGACAGGGGGGACTACGAGCAGTACTTC
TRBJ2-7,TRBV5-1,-,CASSSGRGAYEQYF,TGCGCCAGCAGCTCGGGCAGGGGGGCCTACGAGCAGTACTTC
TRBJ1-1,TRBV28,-,CATERGGLNTEAFF,TGTGCCACCGAAAGGGGGGGCTTGAACACTGAAGCTTTCTTT
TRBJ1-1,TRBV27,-,CASSLGQNTEAFF,TGTGCCAGCAGTTTAGGACAGAACACTGAAGCTTTCTTT
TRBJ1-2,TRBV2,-,CASILGQNYGYTF,TGTGCCAGCATTCTTGGACAGAACTATGGCTACACCTTC